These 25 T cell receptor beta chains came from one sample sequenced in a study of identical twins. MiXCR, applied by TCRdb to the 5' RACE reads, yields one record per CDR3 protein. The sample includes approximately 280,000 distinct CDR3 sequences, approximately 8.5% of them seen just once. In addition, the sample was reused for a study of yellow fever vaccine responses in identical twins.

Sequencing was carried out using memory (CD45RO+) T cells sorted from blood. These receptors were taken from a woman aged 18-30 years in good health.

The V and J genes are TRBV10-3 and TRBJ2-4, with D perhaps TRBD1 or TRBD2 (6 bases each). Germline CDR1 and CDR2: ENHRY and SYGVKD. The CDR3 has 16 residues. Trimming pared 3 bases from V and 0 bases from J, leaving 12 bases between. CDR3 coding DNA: TGTGCCATCAGTGAACAGGGAGGTCTAGCCAAAAACATTCAGTACTTC. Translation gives CAISEQGGLAKNIQYF.

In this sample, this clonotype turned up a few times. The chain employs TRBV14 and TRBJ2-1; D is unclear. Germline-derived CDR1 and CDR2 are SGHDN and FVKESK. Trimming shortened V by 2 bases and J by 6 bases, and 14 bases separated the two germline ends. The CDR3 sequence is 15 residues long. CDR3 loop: CASSQLGSFINEQFF. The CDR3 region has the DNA TGTGCCAGCAGCCAATTAGGGTCGTTTATCAATGAGCAGTTCTTC.

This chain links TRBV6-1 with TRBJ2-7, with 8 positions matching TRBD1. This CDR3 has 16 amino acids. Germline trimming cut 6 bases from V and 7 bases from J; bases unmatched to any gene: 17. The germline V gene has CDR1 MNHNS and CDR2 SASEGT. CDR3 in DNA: TGTGCCAGCAGCCTCCTCCCCCCGGGACAGGTTAAAGAGCAGTACTTC. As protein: CASSLLPPGQVKEQYF.

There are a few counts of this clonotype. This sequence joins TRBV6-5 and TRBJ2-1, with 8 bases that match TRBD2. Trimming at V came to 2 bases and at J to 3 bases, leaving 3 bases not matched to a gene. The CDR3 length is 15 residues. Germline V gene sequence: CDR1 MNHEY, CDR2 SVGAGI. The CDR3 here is CASSYVTSGYNEQFF. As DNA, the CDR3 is TGTGCCAGCAGTTACGTCACTAGCGGCTACAATGAGCAGTTCTTC.

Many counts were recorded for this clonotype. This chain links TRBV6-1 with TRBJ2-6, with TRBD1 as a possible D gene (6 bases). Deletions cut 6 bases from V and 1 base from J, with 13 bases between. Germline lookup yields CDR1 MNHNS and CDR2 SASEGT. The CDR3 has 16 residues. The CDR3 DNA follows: TGTGCCAGCAGCGAGAGAACAGGGTCTGGGGCCAACGTCCTGACTTTC. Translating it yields CASSERTGSGANVLTF.

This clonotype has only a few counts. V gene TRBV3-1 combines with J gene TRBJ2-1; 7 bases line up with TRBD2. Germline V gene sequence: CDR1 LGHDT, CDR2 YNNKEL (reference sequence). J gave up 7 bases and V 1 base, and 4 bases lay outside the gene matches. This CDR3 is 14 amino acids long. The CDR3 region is CASSQGTRRNEQFF. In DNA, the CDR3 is TGTGCCAGCAGCCAAGGGACTAGACGTAATGAGCAGTTCTTC.

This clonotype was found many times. The DNA for the CDR3 is TGCAGTGCTAAAGGACAGGTCGACTACGAGCAGTACTTC. It yields the protein CSAKGQVDYEQYF. The V call is TRBV20-1, the J call TRBJ2-7; TRBD1 aligns across 7 bases. This CDR3 is built from 13 residues. V was clipped by 4 bases and J by 3 bases; unmatched bases: 6. Germline loops: CDR1 DFQATT, CDR2 SNEGSKA (reference sequence).

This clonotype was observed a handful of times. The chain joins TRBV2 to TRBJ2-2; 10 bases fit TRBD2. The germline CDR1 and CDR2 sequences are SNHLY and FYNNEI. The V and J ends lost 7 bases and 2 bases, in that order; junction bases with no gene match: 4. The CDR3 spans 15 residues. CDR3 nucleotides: TGTGCCAGCATTAGGACTAGCGGCAACACCGGGGAGCTGTTTTTT. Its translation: CASIRTSGNTGELFF.

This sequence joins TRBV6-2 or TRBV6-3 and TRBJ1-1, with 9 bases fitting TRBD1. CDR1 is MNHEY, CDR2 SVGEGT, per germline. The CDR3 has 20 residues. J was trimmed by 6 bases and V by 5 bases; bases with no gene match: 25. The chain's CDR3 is CASSQPSDRGRRNTPPEAFF. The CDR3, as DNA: TGTGCCAGCAGTCAGCCCAGTGACAGGGGGAGGAGGAACACCCCCCCTGAAGCTTTCTTT.

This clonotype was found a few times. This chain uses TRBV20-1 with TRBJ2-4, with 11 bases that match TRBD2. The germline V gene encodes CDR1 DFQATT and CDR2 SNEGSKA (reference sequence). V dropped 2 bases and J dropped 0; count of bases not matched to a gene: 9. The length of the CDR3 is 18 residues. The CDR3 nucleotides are TGCAGTGCTAGAAAGGGGGCTAGCGGGAGGTTAGCCAAAAACATTCAGTACTTC. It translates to CSARKGASGRLAKNIQYF.

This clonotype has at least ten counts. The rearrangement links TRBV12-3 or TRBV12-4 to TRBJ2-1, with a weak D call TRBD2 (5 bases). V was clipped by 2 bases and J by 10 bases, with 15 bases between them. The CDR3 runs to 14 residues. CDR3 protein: CASSLRPLVLEQFF. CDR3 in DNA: TGTGCCAGCAGTTTACGTCCACTAGTACTCGAGCAGTTCTTC.

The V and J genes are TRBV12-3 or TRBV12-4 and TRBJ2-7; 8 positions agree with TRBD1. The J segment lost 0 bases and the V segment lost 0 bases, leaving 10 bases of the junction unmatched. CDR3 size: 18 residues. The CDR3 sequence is CASSLAPSTGVGSYEQYF. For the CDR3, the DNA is TGTGCCAGCAGTTTAGCGCCCTCGACAGGGGTGGGCTCCTACGAGCAGTACTTC.

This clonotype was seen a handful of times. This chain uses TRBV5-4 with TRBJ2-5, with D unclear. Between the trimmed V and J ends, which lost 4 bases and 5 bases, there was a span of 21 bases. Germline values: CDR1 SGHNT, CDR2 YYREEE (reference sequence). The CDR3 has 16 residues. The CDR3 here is CASSADGPKIGETQYF. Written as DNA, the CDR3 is TGTGCCAGCAGCGCTGACGGACCCAAAATCGGCGAGACCCAGTACTTC. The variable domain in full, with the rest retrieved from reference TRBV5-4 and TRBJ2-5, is ETGVTQSPTHLIKTRGQQVTLRCSSQSGHNTVSWYQQALGQGPQFIFQYYREEENGRGNFPPRFSGLQFPNYSSELNVNALELDDSALYLCASSADGPKIGETQYFGPGTRLLVL.

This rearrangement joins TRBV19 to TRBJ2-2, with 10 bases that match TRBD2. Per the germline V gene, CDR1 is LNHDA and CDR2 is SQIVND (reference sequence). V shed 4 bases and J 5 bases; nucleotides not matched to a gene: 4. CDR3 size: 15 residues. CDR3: CASSTGLARTGELFF. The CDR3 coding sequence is TGTGCCAGTAGTACGGGACTAGCGAGGACCGGGGAGCTGTTTTTT.

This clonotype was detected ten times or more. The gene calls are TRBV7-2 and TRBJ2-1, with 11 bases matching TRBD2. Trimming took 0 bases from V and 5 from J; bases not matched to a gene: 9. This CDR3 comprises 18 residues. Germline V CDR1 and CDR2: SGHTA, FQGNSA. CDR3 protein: CASSLATLAGGRDNEQFF. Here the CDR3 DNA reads TGTGCCAGCAGCTTAGCGACCCTAGCGGGAGGACGAGACAATGAGCAGTTCTTC.

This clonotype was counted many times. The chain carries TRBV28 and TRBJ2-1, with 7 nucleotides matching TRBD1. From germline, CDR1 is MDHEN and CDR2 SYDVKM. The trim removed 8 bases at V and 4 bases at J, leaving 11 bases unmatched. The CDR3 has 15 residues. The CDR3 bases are TGTGCCAGCCGAAACCCAGGGGGAAGGTACAATGAGCAGTTCTTC. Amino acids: CASRNPGGRYNEQFF.

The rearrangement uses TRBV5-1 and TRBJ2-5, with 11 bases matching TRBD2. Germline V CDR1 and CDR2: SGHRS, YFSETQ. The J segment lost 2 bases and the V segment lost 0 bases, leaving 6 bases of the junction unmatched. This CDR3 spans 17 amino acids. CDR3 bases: TGCGCCAGCAGCTTGGTACCTAGCGGGGGGCCTCAAGAGACCCAGTACTTC. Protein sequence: CASSLVPSGGPQETQYF.

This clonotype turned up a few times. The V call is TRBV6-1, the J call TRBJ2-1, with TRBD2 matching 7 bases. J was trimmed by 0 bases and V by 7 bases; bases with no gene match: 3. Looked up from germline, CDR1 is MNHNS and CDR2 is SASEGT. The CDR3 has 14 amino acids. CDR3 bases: TGTGCCAGCACCTGGGGGGGCTCCTACAATGAGCAGTTCTTC. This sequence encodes CASTWGGSYNEQFF.

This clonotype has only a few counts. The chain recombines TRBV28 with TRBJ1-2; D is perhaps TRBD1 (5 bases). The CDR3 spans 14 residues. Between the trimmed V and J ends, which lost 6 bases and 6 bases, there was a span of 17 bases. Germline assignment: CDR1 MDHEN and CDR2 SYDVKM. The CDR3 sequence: CASSSPFWGHGYTF. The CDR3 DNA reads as TGTGCCAGCAGCTCCCCTTTTTGGGGACATGGCTACACCTTC.

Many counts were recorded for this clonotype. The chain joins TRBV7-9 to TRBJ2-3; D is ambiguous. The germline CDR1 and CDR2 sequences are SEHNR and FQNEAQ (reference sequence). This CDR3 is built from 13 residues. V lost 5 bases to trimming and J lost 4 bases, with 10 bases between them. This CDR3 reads CASSPGTADTQYF. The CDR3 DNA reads TGTGCCAGCAGCCCAGGAACCGCAGATACGCAGTATTTT.

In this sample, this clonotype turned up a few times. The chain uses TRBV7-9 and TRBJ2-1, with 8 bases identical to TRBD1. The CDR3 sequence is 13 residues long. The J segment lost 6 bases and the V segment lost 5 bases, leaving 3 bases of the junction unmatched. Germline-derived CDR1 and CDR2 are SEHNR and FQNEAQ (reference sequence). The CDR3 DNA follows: TGTGCCAGCAGCGGAGGGACAGGCAATGAGCAGTTCTTC. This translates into CASSGGTGNEQFF.

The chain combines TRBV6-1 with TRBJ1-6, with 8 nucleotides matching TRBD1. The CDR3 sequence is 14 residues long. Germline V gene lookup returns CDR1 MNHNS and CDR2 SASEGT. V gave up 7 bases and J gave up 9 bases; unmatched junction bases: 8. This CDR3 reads CASNRQGKGSPLHF. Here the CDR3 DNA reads TGTGCCAGCAACCGACAGGGGAAGGGTTCACCCCTCCACTTT.

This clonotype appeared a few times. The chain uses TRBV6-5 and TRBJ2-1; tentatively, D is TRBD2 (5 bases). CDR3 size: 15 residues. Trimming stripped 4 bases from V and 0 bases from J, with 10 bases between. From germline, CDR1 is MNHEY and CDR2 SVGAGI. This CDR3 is CASSLSGLSYNEQFF. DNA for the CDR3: TGTGCCAGCAGTTTAAGCGGCCTCTCCTACAATGAGCAGTTCTTC.

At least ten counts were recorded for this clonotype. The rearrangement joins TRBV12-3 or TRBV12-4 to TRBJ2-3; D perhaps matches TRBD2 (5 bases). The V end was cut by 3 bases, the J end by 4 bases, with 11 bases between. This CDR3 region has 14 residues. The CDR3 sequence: CASSFGGQADTQYF. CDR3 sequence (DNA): TGTGCCAGCAGTTTTGGCGGGCAGGCAGATACGCAGTATTTT.

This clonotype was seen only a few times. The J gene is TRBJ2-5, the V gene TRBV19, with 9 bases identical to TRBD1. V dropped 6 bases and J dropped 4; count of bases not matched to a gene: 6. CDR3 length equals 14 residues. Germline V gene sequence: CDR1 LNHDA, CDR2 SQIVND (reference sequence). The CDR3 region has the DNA TGTGCCAGTAGCCCGACGGGACAGGGAGAGACCCAGTACTTC. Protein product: CASSPTGQGETQYF.